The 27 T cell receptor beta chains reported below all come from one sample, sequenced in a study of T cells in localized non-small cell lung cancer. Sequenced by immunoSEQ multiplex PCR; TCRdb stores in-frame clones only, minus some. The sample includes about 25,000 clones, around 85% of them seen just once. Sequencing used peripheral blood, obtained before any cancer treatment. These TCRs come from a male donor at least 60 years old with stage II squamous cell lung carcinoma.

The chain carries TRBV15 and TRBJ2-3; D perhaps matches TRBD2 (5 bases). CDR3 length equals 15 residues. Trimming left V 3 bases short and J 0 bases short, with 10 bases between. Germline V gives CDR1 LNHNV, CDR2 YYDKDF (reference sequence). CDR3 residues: CATSRRGFSTDTQYF. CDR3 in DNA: TGTGCCACCAGCAGGAGAGGGTTTAGCACAGATACGCAGTATTTT.

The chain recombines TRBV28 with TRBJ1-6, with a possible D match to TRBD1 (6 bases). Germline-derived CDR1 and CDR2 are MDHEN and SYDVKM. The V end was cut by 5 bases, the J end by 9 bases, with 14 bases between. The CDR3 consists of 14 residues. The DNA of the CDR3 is TGTGCCAGCAGTAGATCGACAGGTTCTTCACCCCTCCACTTT. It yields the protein CASSRSTGSSPLHF.

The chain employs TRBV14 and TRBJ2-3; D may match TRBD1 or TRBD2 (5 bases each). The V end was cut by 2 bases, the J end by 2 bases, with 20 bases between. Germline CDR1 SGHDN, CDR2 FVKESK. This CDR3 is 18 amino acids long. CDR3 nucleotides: TGTGCCAGCAGCCAATATTCCGGGACCCTATCCTACACAGATACGCAGTATTTT. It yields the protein CASSQYSGTLSYTDTQYF.

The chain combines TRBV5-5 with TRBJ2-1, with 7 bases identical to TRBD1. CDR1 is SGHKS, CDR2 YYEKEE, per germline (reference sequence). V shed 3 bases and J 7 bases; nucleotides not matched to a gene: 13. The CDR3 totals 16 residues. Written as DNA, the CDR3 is TGTGCCAGCAGCTCCTTAGGGGGCCACCCGTTAAATGAGCAGTTCTTC. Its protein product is CASSSLGGHPLNEQFF.

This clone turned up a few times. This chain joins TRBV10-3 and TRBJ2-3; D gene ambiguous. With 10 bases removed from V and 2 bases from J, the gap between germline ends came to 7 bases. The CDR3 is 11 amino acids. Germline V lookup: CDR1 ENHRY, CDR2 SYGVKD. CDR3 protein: CATETTDTQYF. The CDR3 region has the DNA TGTGCCACCGAGACCACAGATACGCAGTATTTT.

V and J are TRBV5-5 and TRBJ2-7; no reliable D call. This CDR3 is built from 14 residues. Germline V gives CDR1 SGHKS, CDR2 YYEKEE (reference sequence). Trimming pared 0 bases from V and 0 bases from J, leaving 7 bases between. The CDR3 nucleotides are TGTGCCAGCAGCTTGGGAGGCTTCTCCTACGAGCAGTACTTC. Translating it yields CASSLGGFSYEQYF.

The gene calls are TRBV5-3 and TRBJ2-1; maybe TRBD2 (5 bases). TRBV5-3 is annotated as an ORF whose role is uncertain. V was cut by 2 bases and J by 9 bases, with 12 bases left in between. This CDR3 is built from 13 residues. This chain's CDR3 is CARSFGSWVEQFF. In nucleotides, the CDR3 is TGTGCCAGAAGCTTTGGGAGTTGGGTTGAGCAGTTCTTC.

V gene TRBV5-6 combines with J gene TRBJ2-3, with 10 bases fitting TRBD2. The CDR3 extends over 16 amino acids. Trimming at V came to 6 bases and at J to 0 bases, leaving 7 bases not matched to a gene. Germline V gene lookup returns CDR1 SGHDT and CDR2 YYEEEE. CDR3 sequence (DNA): TGTGCCAGCAAGCGGGAGGGCCTTGGGAGCACAGATACGCAGTATTTT. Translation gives CASKREGLGSTDTQYF.

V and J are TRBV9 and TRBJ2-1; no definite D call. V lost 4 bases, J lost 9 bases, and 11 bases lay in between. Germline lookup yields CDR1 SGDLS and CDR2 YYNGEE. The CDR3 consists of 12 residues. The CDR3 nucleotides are TGTGCCAGCAGCCGAGCCGGTGCTGAGCAGTTCTTC. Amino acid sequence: CASSRAGAEQFF. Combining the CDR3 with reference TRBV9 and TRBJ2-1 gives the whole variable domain DSGVTQTPKHLITATGQRVTLRCSPRSGDLSVYWYQQSLDQGLQFLIQYYNGEERAKGNILERFSAQQFPDLHSELNLSSLELGDSALYFCASSRAGAEQFFGPGTRLTVL.

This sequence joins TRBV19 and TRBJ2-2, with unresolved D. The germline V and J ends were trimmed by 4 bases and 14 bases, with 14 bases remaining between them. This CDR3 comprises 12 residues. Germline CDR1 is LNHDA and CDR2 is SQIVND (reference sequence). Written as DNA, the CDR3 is TGTGCCAGTAGTAAGCCTCGGACGGAACTGTTTTTT. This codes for CASSKPRTELFF.

The CDR3 nucleotides read TGCGCCAGCAGCCCTTTCTCAAAAGGGCTAGCGGGGGGTCATAGCACAGATACGCAGTATTTT. Translated: CASSPFSKGLAGGHSTDTQYF. This rearrangement joins TRBV4-1 to TRBJ2-3; TRBD2 matches at 11 bases. V lost 4 bases to trimming and J lost 0 bases; unmatched junction nucleotides: 18. The CDR3 runs 21 residues. The V gene's germline CDR1 is MGHRA and CDR2 YSYEKL.

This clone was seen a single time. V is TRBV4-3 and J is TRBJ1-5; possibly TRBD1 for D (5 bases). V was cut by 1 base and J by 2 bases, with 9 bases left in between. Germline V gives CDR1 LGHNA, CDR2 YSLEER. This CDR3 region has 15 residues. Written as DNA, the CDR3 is TGCGCCAGCAGCCAAGGGTTAGGGGGCAATCAGCCCCAGCATTTT. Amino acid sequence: CASSQGLGGNQPQHF.

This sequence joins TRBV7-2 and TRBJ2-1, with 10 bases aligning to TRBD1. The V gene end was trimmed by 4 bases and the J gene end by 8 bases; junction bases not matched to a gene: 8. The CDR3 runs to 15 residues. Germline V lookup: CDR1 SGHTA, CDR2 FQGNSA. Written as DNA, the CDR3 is TGTGCCAGCAGCTCCGGACAGGGGGTGACCGATGAGCAGTTCTTC. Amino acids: CASSSGQGVTDEQFF.

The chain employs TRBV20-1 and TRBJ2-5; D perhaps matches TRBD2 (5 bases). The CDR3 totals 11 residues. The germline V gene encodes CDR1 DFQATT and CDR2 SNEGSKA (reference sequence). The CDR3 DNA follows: TGCGGGTCCCGGGATGCAGAGACCCAGTACTTC. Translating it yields CGSRDAETQYF.

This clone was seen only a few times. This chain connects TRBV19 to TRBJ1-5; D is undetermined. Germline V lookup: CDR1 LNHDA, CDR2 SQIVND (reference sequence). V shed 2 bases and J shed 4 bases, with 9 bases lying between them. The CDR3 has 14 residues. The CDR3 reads CASSIRQFNQPQHF. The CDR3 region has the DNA TGTGCCAGTAGTATAAGGCAGTTTAATCAGCCCCAGCATTTT.

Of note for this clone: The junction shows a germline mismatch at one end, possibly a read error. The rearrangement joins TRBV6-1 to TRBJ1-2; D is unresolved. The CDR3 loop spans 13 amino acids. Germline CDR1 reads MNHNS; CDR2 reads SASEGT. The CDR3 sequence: CASREVPDYGYTF. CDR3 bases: TGTGCCAGCAGGGAAGTTCCGGACTATGGCTACACCTTC.

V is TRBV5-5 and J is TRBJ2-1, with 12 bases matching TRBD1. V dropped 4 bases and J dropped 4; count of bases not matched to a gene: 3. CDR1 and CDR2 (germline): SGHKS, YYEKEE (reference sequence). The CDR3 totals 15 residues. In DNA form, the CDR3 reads TGTGCCAGCAGCCCGGGACAGGGGGCGTACAATGAGCAGTTCTTC. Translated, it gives CASSPGQGAYNEQFF.

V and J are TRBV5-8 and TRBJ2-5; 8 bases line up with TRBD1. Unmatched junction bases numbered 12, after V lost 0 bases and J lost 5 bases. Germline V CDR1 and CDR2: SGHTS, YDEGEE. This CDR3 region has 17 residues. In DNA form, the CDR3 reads TGTGCCAGCAGCTTGGATGGTGCAGGGGGCGCAATGGAGACCCAGTACTTC. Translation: CASSLDGAGGAMETQYF.

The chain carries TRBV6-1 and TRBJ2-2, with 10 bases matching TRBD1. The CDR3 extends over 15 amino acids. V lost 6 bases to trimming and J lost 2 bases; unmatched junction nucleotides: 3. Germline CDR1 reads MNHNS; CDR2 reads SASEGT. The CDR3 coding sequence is TGTGCCAGCAGGGGACAGGGGACTAACACCGGGGAGCTGTTTTTT. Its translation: CASRGQGTNTGELFF.

The CDR3 loop reads CASSSFQRDLYGYTF. Here the CDR3 DNA reads TGTGCCAGCAGTTCCTTTCAACGGGACCTCTATGGCTACACCTTC. The chain has TRBV6-5 and TRBJ1-2; D might be TRBD1 (5 bases). With 4 bases removed from V and 4 bases from J, the gap between germline ends came to 16 bases. This CDR3 region has 15 residues. Germline loops: CDR1 MNHEY, CDR2 SVGAGI.

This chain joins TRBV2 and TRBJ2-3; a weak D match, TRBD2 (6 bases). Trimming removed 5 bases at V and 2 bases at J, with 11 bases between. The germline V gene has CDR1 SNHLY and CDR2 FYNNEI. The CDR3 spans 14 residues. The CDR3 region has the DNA TGTGCCAGCAGTTCCGGGACTCACACAGATACGCAGTATTTT. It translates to CASSSGTHTDTQYF.

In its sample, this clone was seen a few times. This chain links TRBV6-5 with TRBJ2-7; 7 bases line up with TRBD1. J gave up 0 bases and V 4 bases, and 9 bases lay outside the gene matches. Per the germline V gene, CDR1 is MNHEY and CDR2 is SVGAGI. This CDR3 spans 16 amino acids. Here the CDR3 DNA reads TGTGCCAGCAGTTCCCTAACAGGGGTATCCTCCTACGAGCAGTACTTC. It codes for CASSSLTGVSSYEQYF.

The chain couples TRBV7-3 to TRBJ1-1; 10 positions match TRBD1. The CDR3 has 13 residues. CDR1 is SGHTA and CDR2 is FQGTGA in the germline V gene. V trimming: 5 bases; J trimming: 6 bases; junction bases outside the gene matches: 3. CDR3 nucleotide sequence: TGTGCCAGCAGCAACGGACAGGGGGCTGAAGCTTTCTTT. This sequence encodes CASSNGQGAEAFF.

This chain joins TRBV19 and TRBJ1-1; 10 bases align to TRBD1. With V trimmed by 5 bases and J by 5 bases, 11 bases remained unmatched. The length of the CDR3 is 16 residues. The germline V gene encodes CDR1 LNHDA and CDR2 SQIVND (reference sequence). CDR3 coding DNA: TGTGCCAGTAGTCCGGGACAGGGGAGTCGGGTAACTGAAGCTTTCTTT. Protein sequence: CASSPGQGSRVTEAFF.

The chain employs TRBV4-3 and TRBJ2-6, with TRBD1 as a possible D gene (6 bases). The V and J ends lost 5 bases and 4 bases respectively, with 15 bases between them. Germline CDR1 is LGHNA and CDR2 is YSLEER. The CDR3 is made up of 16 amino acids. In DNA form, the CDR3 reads TGCGCCAGCAGCAACTACAGGGAAACGGGGGCCAACGTCCTGACTTTC. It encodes CASSNYRETGANVLTF.

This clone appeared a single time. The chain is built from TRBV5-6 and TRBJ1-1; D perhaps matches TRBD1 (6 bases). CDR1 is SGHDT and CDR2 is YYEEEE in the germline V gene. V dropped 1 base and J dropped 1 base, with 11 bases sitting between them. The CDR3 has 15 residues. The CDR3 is CASSLSGQSNTEAFF. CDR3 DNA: TGTGCCAGCAGCTTGAGTGGACAGTCGAACACTGAAGCTTTCTTT.

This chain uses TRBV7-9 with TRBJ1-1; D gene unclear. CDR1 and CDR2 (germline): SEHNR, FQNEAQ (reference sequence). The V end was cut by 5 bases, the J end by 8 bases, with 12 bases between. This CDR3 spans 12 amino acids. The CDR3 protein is CASSLDFTEAFF. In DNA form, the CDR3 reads TGTGCCAGCAGCCTAGATTTTACCGAAGCTTTCTTT.